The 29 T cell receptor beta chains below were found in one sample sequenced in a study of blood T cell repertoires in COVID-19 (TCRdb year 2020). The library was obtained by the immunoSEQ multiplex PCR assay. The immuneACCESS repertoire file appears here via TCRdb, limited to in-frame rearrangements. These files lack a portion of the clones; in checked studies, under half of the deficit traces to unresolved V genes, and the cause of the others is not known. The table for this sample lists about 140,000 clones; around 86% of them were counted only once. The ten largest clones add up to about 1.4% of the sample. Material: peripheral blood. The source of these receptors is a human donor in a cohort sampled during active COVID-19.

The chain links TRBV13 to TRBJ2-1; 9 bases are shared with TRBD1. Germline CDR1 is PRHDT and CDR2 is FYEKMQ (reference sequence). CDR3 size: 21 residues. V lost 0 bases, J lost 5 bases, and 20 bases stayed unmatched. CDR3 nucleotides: TGTGCCAGCAGCTTAGGGCGGAGGGGGACAGGGAGGCTTGTGGACGACAATGAGCAGTTCTTC. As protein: CASSLGRRGTGRLVDDNEQFF.

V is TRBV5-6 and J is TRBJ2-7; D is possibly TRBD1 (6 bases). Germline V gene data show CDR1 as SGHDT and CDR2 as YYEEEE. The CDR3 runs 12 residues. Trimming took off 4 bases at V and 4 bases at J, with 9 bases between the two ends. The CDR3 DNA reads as TGTGCCAGCAGCGCCAGGGGTTACGAGCAGTACTTC. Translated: CASSARGYEQYF.

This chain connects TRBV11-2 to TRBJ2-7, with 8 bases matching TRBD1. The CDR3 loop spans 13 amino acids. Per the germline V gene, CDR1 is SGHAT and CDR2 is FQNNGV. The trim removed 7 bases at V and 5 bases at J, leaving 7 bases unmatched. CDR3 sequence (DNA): TGTGCCAGCAACCGGGACAGGTCCCACGAGCAGTACTTC. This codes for CASNRDRSHEQYF.

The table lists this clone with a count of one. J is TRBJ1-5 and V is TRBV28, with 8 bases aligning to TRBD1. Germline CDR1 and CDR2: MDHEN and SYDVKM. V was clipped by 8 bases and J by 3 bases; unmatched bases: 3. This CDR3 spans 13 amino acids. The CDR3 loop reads CASRTGTNQPQHF. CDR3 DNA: TGTGCCAGCCGGACAGGGACCAATCAGCCCCAGCATTTT.

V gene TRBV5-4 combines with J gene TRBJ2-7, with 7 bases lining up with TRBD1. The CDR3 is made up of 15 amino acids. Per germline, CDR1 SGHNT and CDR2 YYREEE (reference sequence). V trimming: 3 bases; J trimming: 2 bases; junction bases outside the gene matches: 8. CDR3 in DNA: TGTGCCAGCAGCTCCGACCAGGGGGTTCCCTACGAGCAGTACTTC. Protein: CASSSDQGVPYEQYF.

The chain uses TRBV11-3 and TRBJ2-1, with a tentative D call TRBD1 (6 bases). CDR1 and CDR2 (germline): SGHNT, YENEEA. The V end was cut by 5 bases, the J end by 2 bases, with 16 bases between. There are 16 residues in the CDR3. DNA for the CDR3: TGTGCCAGCAGCCGGGAACAGGGCGGTGCCTACAATGAGCAGTTCTTC. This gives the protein CASSREQGGAYNEQFF.

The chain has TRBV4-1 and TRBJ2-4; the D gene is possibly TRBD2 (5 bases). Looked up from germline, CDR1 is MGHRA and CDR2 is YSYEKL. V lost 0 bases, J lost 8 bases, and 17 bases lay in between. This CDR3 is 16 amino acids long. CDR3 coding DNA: TGCGCCAGCAGCCAAGACAGAGGGCAATTCTCAGACATTCAGTACTTC. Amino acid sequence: CASSQDRGQFSDIQYF.

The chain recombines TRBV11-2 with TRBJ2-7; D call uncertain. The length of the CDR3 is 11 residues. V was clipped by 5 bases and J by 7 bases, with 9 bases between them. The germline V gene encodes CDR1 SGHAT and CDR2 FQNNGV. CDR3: CASSRSREQYF. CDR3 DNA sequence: TGTGCCAGCAGCCGGTCGAGGGAGCAGTACTTC.

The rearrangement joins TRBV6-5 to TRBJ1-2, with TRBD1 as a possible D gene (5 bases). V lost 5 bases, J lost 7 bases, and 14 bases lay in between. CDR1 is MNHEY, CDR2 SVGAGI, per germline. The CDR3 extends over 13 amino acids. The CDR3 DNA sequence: TGTGCCAGCAGTCAAACAGGAGCCGGTGGCTACACCTTC. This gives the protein CASSQTGAGGYTF.

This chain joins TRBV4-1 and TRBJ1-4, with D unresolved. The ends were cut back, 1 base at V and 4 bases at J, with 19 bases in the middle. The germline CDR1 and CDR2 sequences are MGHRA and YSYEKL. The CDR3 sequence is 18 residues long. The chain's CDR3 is CASSQVPPELENNEKLFF. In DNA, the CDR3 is TGCGCCAGCAGCCAAGTCCCCCCCGAATTGGAGAATAATGAAAAACTGTTTTTT.

CDR3 loop: CASIRDYNSPLHF. Here the CDR3 DNA reads TGTGCCAGCATCCGGGATTATAATTCACCCCTCCACTTT. V is TRBV6-5 and J is TRBJ1-6; no clear D. This CDR3 has 13 amino acids. The germline gives CDR1 MNHEY, CDR2 SVGAGI. V was trimmed by 7 bases and J by 4 bases, leaving 8 bases between them.

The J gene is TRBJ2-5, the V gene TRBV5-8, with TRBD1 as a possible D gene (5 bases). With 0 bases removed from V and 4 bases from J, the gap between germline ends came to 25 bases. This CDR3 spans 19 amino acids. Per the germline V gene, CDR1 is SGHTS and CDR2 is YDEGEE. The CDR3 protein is CASSLESAGLANRRETQYF. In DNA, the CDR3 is TGTGCCAGCAGCTTGGAAAGCGCAGGGTTGGCGAACCGAAGAGAGACCCAGTACTTC.

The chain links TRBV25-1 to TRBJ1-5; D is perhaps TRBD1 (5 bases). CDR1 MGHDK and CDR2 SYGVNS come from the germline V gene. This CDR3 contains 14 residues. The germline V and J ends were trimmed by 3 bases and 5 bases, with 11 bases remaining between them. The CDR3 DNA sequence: TGTGCCAGCAGTGAGCAGGGATGGTATCAGCCCCAGCATTTT. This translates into CASSEQGWYQPQHF.

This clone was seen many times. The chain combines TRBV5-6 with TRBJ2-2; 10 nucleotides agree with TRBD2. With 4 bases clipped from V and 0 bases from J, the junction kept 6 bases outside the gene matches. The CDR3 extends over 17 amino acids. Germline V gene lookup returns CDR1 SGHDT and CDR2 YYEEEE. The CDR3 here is CASSLLAGGANTGELFF. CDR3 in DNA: TGTGCCAGCAGCCTCTTAGCGGGAGGCGCGAACACCGGGGAGCTGTTTTTT.

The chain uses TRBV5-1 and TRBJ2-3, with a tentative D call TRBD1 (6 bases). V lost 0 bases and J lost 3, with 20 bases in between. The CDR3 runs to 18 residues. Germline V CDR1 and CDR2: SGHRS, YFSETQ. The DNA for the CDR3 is TGCGCCAGCAGCTTGGAGGGCTCCCAGGGGTTAGGTACAGATACGCAGTATTTT. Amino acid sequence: CASSLEGSQGLGTDTQYF.

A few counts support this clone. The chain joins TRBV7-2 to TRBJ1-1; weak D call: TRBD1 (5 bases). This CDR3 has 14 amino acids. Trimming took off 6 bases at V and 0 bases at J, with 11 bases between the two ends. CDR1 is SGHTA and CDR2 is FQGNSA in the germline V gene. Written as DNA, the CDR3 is TGTGCCAGCAGACTAACGGGGGTGAACACTGAAGCTTTCTTT. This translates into CASRLTGVNTEAFF.

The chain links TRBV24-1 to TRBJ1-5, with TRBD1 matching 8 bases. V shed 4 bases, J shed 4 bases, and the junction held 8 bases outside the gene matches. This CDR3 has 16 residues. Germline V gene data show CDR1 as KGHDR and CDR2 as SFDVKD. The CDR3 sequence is CATSDATQGANQPQHF. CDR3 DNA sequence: TGTGCCACCAGTGACGCCACTCAGGGGGCGAATCAGCCCCAGCATTTT.

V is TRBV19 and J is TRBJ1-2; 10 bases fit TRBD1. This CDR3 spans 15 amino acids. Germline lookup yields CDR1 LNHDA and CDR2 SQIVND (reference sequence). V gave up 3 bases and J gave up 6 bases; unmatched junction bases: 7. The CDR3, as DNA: TGTGCCAGTAGTATTCAGGGACAGGGGCGTGATGGCTACACCTTC. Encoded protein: CASSIQGQGRDGYTF.

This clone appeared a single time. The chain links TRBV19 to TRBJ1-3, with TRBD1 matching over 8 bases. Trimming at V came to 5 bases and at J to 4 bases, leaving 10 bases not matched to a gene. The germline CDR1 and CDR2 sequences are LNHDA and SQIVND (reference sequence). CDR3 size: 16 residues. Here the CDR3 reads CASSPLQTGVGNTIYF. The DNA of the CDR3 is TGTGCCAGTAGTCCACTTCAGACAGGGGTCGGAAACACCATATATTTT. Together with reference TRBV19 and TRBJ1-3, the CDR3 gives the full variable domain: DGGITQSPKYLFRKEGQNVTLSCEQNLNHDAMYWYRQDPGQGLRLIYYSQIVNDFQKGDIAEGYSVSREKKESFPLTVTSAQKNPTAFYLCASSPLQTGVGNTIYFGEGSWLTVV.

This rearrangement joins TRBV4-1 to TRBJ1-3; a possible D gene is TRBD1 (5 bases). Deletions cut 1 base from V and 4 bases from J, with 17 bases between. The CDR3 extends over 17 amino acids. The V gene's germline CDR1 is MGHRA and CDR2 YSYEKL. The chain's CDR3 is CASSQALGPGAGNTIYF. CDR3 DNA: TGCGCCAGCAGCCAAGCGCTGGGACCGGGAGCAGGAAACACCATATATTTT.

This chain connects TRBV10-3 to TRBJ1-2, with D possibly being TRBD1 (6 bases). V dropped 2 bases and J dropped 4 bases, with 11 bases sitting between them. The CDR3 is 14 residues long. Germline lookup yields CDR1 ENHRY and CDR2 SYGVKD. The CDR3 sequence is CAISEGRDIYGYTF. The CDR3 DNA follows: TGTGCCATCAGTGAGGGCAGGGACATCTATGGCTACACCTTC.

This chain's CDR3 is CASSIQGFYGYTF. The CDR3 region has the DNA TGTGCCAGCAGTATACAGGGGTTCTATGGCTACACCTTC. The chain recombines TRBV2 with TRBJ1-2; the match to TRBD1 covers 7 bases. V dropped 5 bases and J dropped 4; count of bases not matched to a gene: 4. CDR3 length: 13 residues. Germline CDR1 reads SNHLY; CDR2 reads FYNNEI.

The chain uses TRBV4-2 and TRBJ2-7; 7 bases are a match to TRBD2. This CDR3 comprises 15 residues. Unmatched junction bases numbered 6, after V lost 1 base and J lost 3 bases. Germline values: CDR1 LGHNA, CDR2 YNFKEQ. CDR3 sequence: CASSQVAREDYEQYF. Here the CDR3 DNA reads TGTGCCAGCAGCCAAGTGGCTCGGGAGGACTACGAGCAGTACTTC.

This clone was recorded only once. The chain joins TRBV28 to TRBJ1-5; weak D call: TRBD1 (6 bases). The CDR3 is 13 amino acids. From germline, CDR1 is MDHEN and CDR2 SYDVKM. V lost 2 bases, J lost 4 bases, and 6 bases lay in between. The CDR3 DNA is TGTGCCAGCAGTTTAGACAGGAATCAGCCCCAGCATTTT. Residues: CASSLDRNQPQHF. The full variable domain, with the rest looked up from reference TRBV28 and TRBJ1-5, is DVKVTQSSRYLVKRTGEKVFLECVQDMDHENMFWYRQDPGLGLRLIYFSYDVKMKEKGDIPEGYSVSREKKERFSLILESASTNQTSMYLCASSLDRNQPQHFGDGTRLSIL.

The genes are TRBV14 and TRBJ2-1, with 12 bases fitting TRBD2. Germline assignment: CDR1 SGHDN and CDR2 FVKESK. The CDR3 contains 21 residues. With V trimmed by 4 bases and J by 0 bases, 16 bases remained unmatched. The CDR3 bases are TGTGCCAGCAGCCTTCGCCTGGCTAGCGGGAGGGCCCAGGCCTCCTACAATGAGCAGTTCTTC. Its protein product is CASSLRLASGRAQASYNEQFF.

CDR3 sequence (DNA): TGTGCCAGCAGTCACCCCCCGGGACTAGCATCCTACGAGCAGTACTTC. This codes for CASSHPPGLASYEQYF. The chain links TRBV6-6 to TRBJ2-7; TRBD2 aligns across 9 bases. V was pared by 5 bases and J by 1 base, with 9 bases of the junction left unmatched. Germline V gives CDR1 MNHNY, CDR2 SVGAGI (reference sequence). The CDR3 extends over 16 amino acids.

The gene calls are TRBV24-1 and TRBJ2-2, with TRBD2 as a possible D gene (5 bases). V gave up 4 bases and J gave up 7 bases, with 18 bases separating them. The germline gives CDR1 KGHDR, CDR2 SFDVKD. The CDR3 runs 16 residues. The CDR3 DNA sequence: TGTGCCACCAGTGACCCCCTCGGGGTAGGGAGCGGGGAGCTGTTTTTT. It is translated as CATSDPLGVGSGELFF.

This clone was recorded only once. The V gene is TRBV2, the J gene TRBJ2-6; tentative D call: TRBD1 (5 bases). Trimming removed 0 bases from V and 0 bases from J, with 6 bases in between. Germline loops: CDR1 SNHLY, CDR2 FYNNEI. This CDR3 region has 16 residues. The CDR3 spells CASSEAGRSGANVLTF. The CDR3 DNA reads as TGTGCCAGCAGTGAAGCGGGGCGCTCTGGGGCCAACGTCCTGACTTTC.

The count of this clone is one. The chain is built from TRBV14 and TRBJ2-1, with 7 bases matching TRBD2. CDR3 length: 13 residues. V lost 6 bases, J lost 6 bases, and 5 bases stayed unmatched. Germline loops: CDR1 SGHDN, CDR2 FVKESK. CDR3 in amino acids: CASSAWGGNEQFF. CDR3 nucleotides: TGTGCCAGCAGTGCGTGGGGGGGCAATGAGCAGTTCTTC.